Each of the 6 T cell receptor beta chains below was sequenced from the same sample in a study of T cells in Graves' hyperthyroidism and ophthalmopathy. Amplification targeted TCR beta CDR3 regions from RNA transcripts. An initial round of RT-PCR targeting the TCR CDR3 relied on the HTBI primer set. TCRdb independently ran MiXCR on the multiplex PCR reads; one entry per CDR3 protein. This table holds around 760,000 distinct CDR3 sequences, 30% to 40% found once. Sequenced sample: blood. These receptor sequences come from a woman in her thirties or forties with Graves' hyperthyroidism.

This clonotype was seen at least ten times. The genes are TRBV4-2 and TRBJ1-2; no definite D call. Trimming stripped 0 bases from V and 4 bases from J, with 15 bases between. CDR3 length: 16 amino acids. CDR1 is LGHNA and CDR2 is YNFKEQ in the germline V gene. The CDR3 DNA is TGTGCCAGCAGCCAAGAGTCTATAGGGATTGCCTATGGCTACACCTTC. It translates to CASSQESIGIAYGYTF.

The genes are TRBV5-8 and TRBJ1-1, with D perhaps matching TRBD1 (5 bases). CDR3 length equals 14 residues. CDR1 and CDR2 from the germline V gene are SGHTS and YDEGEE. The V and J ends lost 6 bases and 7 bases respectively, with 19 bases between them. The CDR3 here is CASTPLYSGGEAFF. The CDR3 DNA reads TGTGCCAGCACCCCCTTGTACTCGGGGGGTGAAGCTTTCTTT.

To note about this clonotype: A much bigger clone sits one base away, suggesting this may be a read error. The chain's CDR3 is CATSGWPGRETQYF. The CDR3 region has the DNA TGTGCCACCAGCGGATGGCCAGGTCGAGAGACCCAGTACTTC. The chain has TRBV24-1 and TRBJ2-5; D is ambiguous. The CDR3 has 14 residues. V was shortened by 7 bases and J by 4 bases, with 15 bases between the two germline ends. The germline V gene has CDR1 KGHDR and CDR2 SFDVKD.

This clonotype has a count of ten or more. This chain joins TRBV7-2 and TRBJ2-7, with D possibly called TRBD1 or TRBD2 (7 bases each). The germline CDR1 and CDR2 sequences are SGHTA and FQGNSA. V gave up 5 bases and J gave up 4 bases, with 18 bases separating them. The CDR3 has 15 residues. The DNA for the CDR3 is TGTGCCAGCAGCCGTCACAGGGAGGGGGCGTACGAGCAGTACTTC. Encoded protein: CASSRHREGAYEQYF.

This chain joins TRBV2 and TRBJ2-5; D possibly corresponds to TRBD1 (6 bases). The CDR3 loop spans 14 amino acids. The V gene lost 4 bases and the J gene lost 3 bases, with 12 bases spanning the gap. Germline CDR1 and CDR2: SNHLY and FYNNEI. The CDR3 is CASSAHREKETQYF. Written as DNA, the CDR3 is TGTGCCAGCAGTGCCCACAGGGAAAAAGAGACCCAGTACTTC. The whole variable domain, filled in from reference TRBV2 and TRBJ2-5, reads EPEVTQTPSHQVTQMGQEVILRCVPISNHLYFYWYRQILGQKVEFLVSFYNNEISEKSEIFDDQFSVERPDGSNFTLKIRSTKLEDSAMYFCASSAHREKETQYFGPGTRLLVL.

The chain couples TRBV20-1 to TRBJ1-6; a possible D gene is TRBD1 (5 bases). CDR3 length: 12 amino acids. The germline V gene has CDR1 DFQATT and CDR2 SNEGSKA (reference sequence). Trimming pared 6 bases from V and 7 bases from J, leaving 10 bases between. The CDR3 reads CSAWDGNSPLHF. CDR3 DNA: TGCAGTGCGTGGGACGGCAATTCACCCCTCCACTTT.